Each of the 21 T cell receptor delta chains below was sequenced from the same sample in a study of Vδ1+ human thymocytes. Study results and limitations: In the thymus, TRG and TRD repertoires looked highly polyclonal with Gaussian CDR3 lengths.

No cognate antigen is known for these TCRs. Extracted RNA was reverse transcribed into cDNA. CDR3 amplicons came from multiplex PCR with pooled V-gene forward and constant-region reverse primers. TCRdb re-called the multiplex PCR reads via CATT. Altogether roughly 55,000 delta-chain clones are present, more than 15% being singletons, with the ten largest covering under 0.55%. Material for sequencing was Vdelta1+ gamma-delta thymocytes from the thymus. Stated subset: FACS-sorted CD3+ TCRalphabeta- TCRVdelta1+ TCRVdelta2- thymocytes. The receptors here all came from a boy under three years old who had congenital heart surgery.

This clone has just one count. The V and J genes are TRDV3 and TRDJ1, with 9 bases matching TRDD3. Germline values: CDR1 TVYSNPD, CDR2 GDNSRS (reference sequence). Losses at the gene ends were 2 bases for V and 0 bases for J; bases not matched to a gene: 22. The CDR3 runs to 20 residues. CDR3 in DNA: TGTGCCTTTCTTGGCTGCCCTTCCATACTGGGGGACCCCAACACCGATAAACTCATCTTT. Its translation is CAFLGCPSILGDPNTDKLIF.

This clone was seen repeatedly, ten times or more. The chain joins TRDV2 to TRDJ1, with 12 positions matching TRDD3. Trimming cost V 0 bases and J 1 base; bases outside gene matches: 11. This CDR3 contains 19 residues. Looked up from germline, CDR1 is GEAIGNYY and CDR2 is EKD. The CDR3 bases are TGTGCCTGTGACACCGCTACTGGGGGATACACCCCGGGCACCGATAAACTCATCTTT. It translates to CACDTATGGYTPGTDKLIF.

In the case of this clone: Other DNA sequences in this specimen translate into the identical CDR3. The J gene is TRDJ1, the V gene TRDV1; D call uncertain. V was pared by 0 bases and J by 3 bases, with 2 bases between. CDR3 size: 12 residues. CDR1 is TSWWSYY, CDR2 QGS, per germline. CDR3 sequence reads: CALGELPDKLIF. DNA of the CDR3: TGTGCTCTTGGGGAACTCCCCGATAAACTCATCTTT.

This clone was seen more than once but under ten times. One junction end does not reproduce the germline sequence, and a read error may be involved. This chain uses TRDV1 with TRDJ1; tentatively, D is TRDD2 (5 bases). The CDR3 runs 19 residues. CDR1 and CDR2 from the germline V gene are TSWWSYY and QGS. Here the CDR3 DNA reads TGTGCTCTTAGGGAACTCTTGTTCCCTACGAGATGGTACACCGATAAACTCATCTTT. It yields the protein CALRELLFPTRWYTDKLIF.

This sequence joins TRDV1 and TRDJ1, with D perhaps matching TRDD2 or TRDD3 (7 bases each). This CDR3 is 24 amino acids long. V was shortened by 3 bases and J by 0 bases, with 38 bases between the two germline ends. The germline V gene has CDR1 TSWWSYY and CDR2 QGS. The CDR3 sequence: CALGDPCGSLPVRGDESHTDKLIF. CDR3 nucleotide sequence: TGTGCTCTTGGGGACCCATGTGGATCCCTTCCTGTGCGGGGGGATGAAAGCCACACCGATAAACTCATCTTT.

The chain employs TRDV1 and TRDJ1, with 11 bases identical to TRDD3. In germline, CDR1 is TSWWSYY, CDR2 QGS. The CDR3 spans 20 residues. The V segment lost 1 base and the J segment 4 bases; nucleotides outside the gene matches: 17. CDR3 nucleotide sequence: TGTGCTCTTGGGGAACCGGTTCCTACGTACTGGGGGATAAAAGGCGATAAACTCATCTTT. It is translated as CALGEPVPTYWGIKGDKLIF.

This chain connects TRDV1 to TRDJ1, with TRDD3 as a possible D gene (8 bases). Germline assignment: CDR1 TSWWSYY and CDR2 QGS. The CDR3 runs to 18 residues. Between the trimmed V and J ends, which lost 5 bases and 1 base, there was a span of 23 bases. CDR3 region: CALGIPTGDTPGTDKLIF. The DNA for the CDR3 is TGTGCTCTTGGGATTCCTACAGGGGATACCCCCGGCACCGATAAACTCATCTTT.

This clone has only a few counts. This sequence joins TRDV1 and TRDJ1; 7 nucleotides agree with TRDD3. Germline trimming cut 4 bases from V and 1 base from J; bases unmatched to any gene: 15. The germline CDR1 and CDR2 sequences are TSWWSYY and QGS. This CDR3 contains 18 residues. The CDR3 nucleotides read TGTGCTCTTGGGGCCTGTTGGGGGACGGTGGTCCTCACCGATAAACTCATCTTT. This codes for CALGACWGTVVLTDKLIF.

Only a few counts were recorded for this clone. The rearrangement links TRDV1 to TRDJ1; 9 bases map to TRDD3. The ends lost 5 bases at V and 0 bases at J; junction bases unmatched: 16. Germline V CDR1 and CDR2: TSWWSYY, QGS. The CDR3 has 19 amino acids. CDR3 sequence: CALGLVPLYWGTHTDKLIF. In DNA form, the CDR3 reads TGTGCTCTTGGGTTAGTCCCCCTCTACTGGGGGACACACACCGATAAACTCATCTTT.

The table lists this clone with a few counts. This rearrangement joins TRDV1 to TRDJ1; 8 positions match TRDD3. The CDR3 totals 18 residues. From germline, CDR1 is TSWWSYY and CDR2 QGS. Unmatched junction bases numbered 12, after V lost 0 bases and J lost 3 bases. The CDR3 coding sequence is TGTGCTCTTGGGGAACTTCCCTGGCCGGGGGATAAGGCCGATAAACTCATCTTT. Translating gives CALGELPWPGDKADKLIF.

This clone appeared a few times. The chain is built from TRDV1 and TRDJ1; 9 nucleotides line up with TRDD2. The CDR3 length is 18 residues. Germline assignment: CDR1 TSWWSYY and CDR2 QGS. V lost 0 bases to trimming and J lost 7 bases; unmatched junction nucleotides: 15. The CDR3 DNA reads as TGTGCTCTTGGGGAACTCCGGGCCTTCCTACGGAATACGGTTAAACTCATCTTT. Translating it yields CALGELRAFLRNTVKLIF.

In this sample, this clone turned up a few times. The chain employs TRDV1 and TRDJ1; TRDD3 matches 13 bases. Germline V lookup: CDR1 TSWWSYY, CDR2 QGS. J was trimmed by 0 bases and V by 0 bases; bases with no gene match: 19. The CDR3 covers 23 residues. CDR3 region: CALGELYGPQGYWGIRDTDKLIF. CDR3 bases: TGTGCTCTTGGGGAACTTTATGGCCCCCAAGGGTACTGGGGGATACGGGACACCGATAAACTCATCTTT.

This clone was seen more than once but under ten times. The chain couples TRDV1 to TRDJ1, with D perhaps TRDD3 (6 bases). CDR3 length: 17 amino acids. V was shortened by 1 base and J by 0 bases, with 15 bases between the two germline ends. Germline V gives CDR1 TSWWSYY, CDR2 QGS. The CDR3 is CALGEPDRGRYTDKLIF. The CDR3 DNA reads TGTGCTCTTGGGGAACCAGATAGGGGGAGGTACACCGATAAACTCATCTTT.

This clone was seen only a few times. This chain links TRDV1 with TRDJ1; D is perhaps TRDD2 (6 bases). CDR1 TSWWSYY and CDR2 QGS come from the germline V gene. This CDR3 has 18 residues. V shed 5 bases and J shed 0 bases, with 22 bases lying between them. This chain's CDR3 is CALGSRLPTKVHTDKLIF. Here the CDR3 DNA reads TGTGCTCTTGGGTCCCGCCTTCCGACAAAGGTACACACCGATAAACTCATCTTT.

This chain joins TRDV1 and TRDJ1; a possible D gene is TRDD3 (6 bases). The V end lost 6 bases, the J end lost 0 bases, and 14 bases lay between the germline ends. This CDR3 has 15 residues. The V gene's germline CDR1 is TSWWSYY and CDR2 QGS. CDR3 loop: CALGPIRAYTDKLIF. CDR3 sequence (DNA): TGTGCTCTTGGCCCGATACGGGCGTACACCGATAAACTCATCTTT.

In its sample, this clone was seen a few times. The rearrangement uses TRDV1 and TRDJ1; 11 bases line up with TRDD3. From germline, CDR1 is TSWWSYY and CDR2 QGS. The length of the CDR3 is 22 residues. V lost 3 bases and J lost 0; bases outside the gene matches: 21. DNA for the CDR3: TGTGCTCTTGGGGACCCTCTTACGTACTGGGGGATAGGGGGCACCTACACCGATAAACTCATCTTT. Translated, it gives CALGDPLTYWGIGGTYTDKLIF.

This clone has just a few counts. This rearrangement joins TRDV1 to TRDJ1; 8 positions match TRDD3. The J segment lost 1 base and the V segment lost 4 bases, leaving 29 bases of the junction unmatched. The CDR3 is 23 amino acids. Germline V lookup: CDR1 TSWWSYY, CDR2 QGS. CDR3 in DNA: TGTGCTCTTGGGGGAATCGAGGCTTCTCCTAAAACCAATGGGGGATTCTCCACCGATAAACTCATCTTT. Translated: CALGGIEASPKTNGGFSTDKLIF.

This chain joins TRDV1 and TRDJ1; tentatively, D is TRDD3 (6 bases). Germline-derived CDR1 and CDR2 are TSWWSYY and QGS. V dropped 0 bases and J dropped 0 bases, with 20 bases sitting between them. The length of the CDR3 is 19 residues. The CDR3 nucleotides read TGTGCTCTTGGGGAACTACGATGGGGGGGCCGAGTGTACACCGATAAACTCATCTTT. This codes for CALGELRWGGRVYTDKLIF.

The V call is TRDV1, the J call TRDJ1; 10 positions agree with TRDD3. CDR3 size: 21 residues. Per the germline V gene, CDR1 is TSWWSYY and CDR2 is QGS. V lost 4 bases, J lost 0 bases, and 20 bases stayed unmatched. CDR3 residues: CALGATYTGGCGGFYTDKLIF. As DNA, the CDR3 is TGTGCTCTTGGGGCTACCTACACTGGGGGATGTGGGGGTTTTTACACCGATAAACTCATCTTT.

This clone is judged medium-sized. The chain carries TRDV2 and TRDJ1, with 7 bases lining up with TRDD3. V lost 1 base and J lost 0; bases outside the gene matches: 13. Germline assignment: CDR1 GEAIGNYY and CDR2 EKD. There are 18 residues in the CDR3. CDR3: CACDTVLGIELYTDKLIF. CDR3 sequence (DNA): TGTGCCTGTGACACGGTACTGGGGATAGAATTGTACACCGATAAACTCATCTTT.

This clone was recorded a few times. The gene calls are TRDV1 and TRDJ1, with TRDD3 matching over 10 bases. Germline-derived CDR1 and CDR2 are TSWWSYY and QGS. This CDR3 region has 21 residues. V shed 4 bases, J shed 0 bases, and the junction held 20 bases outside the gene matches. This CDR3 reads CALGGLFLRPYTGGYTDKLIF. Written as DNA, the CDR3 is TGTGCTCTTGGGGGATTGTTCCTACGTCCCTATACTGGGGGATACACCGATAAACTCATCTTT.